This T cell receptor beta chain came from a study of OX40 agonist ivuxolimab in advanced cancers. The method was immunoSEQ multiplex PCR; TCRdb's version includes in-frame clones alone and lacks a portion of them. The data show over 30,000 clones, roughly 89% seen once. Germline lookup yields CDR1 KGHSH and CDR2 LQKENI. The CDR3 sequence is 16 residues long. V lost 3 bases, J lost 6 bases, and 11 bases stayed unmatched. This receptor was identified in an adult with an advanced solid tumor such as melanoma, head and neck, liver or kidney cancer. The sequenced sample was CD4+ or CD8+ T cells sorted from blood, obtained in a trial of the OX40 agonist ivuxolimab. J is TRBJ2-1 and V is TRBV18, with TRBD1 matching 7 bases. The CDR3 nucleotides are TGTGCCAGCTCACCCGTGGGGGACAGAACGGGCAATGAGCAGTTCTTC. Its translation is CASSPVGDRTGNEQFF.